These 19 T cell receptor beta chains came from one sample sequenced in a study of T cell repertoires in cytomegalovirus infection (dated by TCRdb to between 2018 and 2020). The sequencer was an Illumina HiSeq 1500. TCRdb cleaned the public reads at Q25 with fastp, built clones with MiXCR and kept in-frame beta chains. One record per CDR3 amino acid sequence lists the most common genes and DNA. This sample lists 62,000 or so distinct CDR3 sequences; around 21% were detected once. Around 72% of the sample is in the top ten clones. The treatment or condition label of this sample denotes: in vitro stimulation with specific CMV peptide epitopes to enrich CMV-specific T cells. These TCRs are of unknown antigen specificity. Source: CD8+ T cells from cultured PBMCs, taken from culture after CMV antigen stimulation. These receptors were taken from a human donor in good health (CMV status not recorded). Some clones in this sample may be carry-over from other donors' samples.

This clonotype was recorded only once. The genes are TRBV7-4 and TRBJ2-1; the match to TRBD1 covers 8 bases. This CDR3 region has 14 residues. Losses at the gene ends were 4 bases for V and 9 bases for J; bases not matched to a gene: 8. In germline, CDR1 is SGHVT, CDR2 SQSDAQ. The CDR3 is CASSSQGEAGEQFF. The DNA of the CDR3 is TGTGCCAGCAGCTCACAGGGGGAGGCGGGTGAGCAGTTCTTC.

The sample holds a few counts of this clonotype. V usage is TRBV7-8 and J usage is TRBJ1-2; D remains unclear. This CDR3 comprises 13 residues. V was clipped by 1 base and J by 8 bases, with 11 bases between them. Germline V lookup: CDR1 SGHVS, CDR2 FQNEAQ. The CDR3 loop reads CASSLDRVGGYTF. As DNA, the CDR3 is TGTGCCAGCAGCTTAGATAGGGTCGGCGGCTACACCTTC.

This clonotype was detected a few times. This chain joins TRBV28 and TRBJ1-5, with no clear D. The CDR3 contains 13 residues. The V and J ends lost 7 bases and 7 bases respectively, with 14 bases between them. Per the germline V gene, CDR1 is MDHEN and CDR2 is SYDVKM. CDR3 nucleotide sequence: TGTGCCAGCACTTTGTTGTCGTGGCAGCCCCAGCATTTT. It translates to CASTLLSWQPQHF.

The CDR3 loop is CASRPRGETQYF. DNA of the CDR3: TGTGCCAGCAGACCCAGGGGGGAGACCCAGTACTTC. The chain uses TRBV6-5 and TRBJ2-5; 7 bases align to TRBD1. The CDR3 runs to 12 residues. CDR1 is MNHEY, CDR2 SVGAGI, per germline. Trimming removed 6 bases from V and 5 bases from J; junction bases left unmatched: 3.

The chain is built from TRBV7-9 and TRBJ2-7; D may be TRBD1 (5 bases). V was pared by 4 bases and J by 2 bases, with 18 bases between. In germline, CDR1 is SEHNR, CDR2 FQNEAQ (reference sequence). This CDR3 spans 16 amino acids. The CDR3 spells CASSSAQGLPAYEQYF. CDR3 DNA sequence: TGTGCCAGCAGCTCAGCTCAGGGCCTACCAGCCTACGAGCAGTACTTC. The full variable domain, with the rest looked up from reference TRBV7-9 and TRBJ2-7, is DTGVSQNPRHKITKRGQNVTFRCDPISEHNRLYWYRQTLGQGPEFLTYFQNEAQLEKSRLLSDRFSAERPKGSFSTLEIQRTEQGDSAMYLCASSSAQGLPAYEQYFGPGTRLTVT.

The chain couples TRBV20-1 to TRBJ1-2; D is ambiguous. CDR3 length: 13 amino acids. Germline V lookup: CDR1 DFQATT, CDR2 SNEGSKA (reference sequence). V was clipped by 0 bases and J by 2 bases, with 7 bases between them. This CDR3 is CSARDEENYGYTF. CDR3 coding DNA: TGCAGTGCTAGAGATGAGGAGAACTATGGCTACACCTTC.

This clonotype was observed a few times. The CDR3 region is CASSQVGSADGYTF. In nucleotides, the CDR3 is TGCGCCAGCAGCCAAGTAGGGTCTGCCGATGGCTACACCTTC. The V call is TRBV4-1, the J call TRBJ1-2; D call uncertain. The CDR3 is made up of 14 amino acids. Trimming left V 1 base short and J 6 bases short, with 12 bases between. Germline loops: CDR1 MGHRA, CDR2 YSYEKL.

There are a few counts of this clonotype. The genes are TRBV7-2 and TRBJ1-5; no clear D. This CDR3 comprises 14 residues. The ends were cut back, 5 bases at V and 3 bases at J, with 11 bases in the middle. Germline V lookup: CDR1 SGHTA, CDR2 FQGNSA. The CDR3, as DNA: TGTGCCAGCAGCCTAGACGGTTTCAATCAGCCCCAGCATTTT. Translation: CASSLDGFNQPQHF.

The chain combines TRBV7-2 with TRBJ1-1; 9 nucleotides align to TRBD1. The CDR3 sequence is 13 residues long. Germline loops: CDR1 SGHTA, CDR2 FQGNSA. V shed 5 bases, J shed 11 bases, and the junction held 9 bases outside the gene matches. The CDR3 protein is CASSLRDRDVAFF. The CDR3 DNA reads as TGTGCCAGCAGCCTCCGGGACAGGGATGTGGCTTTCTTT.

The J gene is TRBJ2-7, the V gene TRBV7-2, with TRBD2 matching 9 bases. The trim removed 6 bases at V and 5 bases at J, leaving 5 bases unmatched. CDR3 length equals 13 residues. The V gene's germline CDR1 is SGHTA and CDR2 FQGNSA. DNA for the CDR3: TGTGCCAGCAGAGGGACTAGCTTCGACGAGCAGTACTTC. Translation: CASRGTSFDEQYF.

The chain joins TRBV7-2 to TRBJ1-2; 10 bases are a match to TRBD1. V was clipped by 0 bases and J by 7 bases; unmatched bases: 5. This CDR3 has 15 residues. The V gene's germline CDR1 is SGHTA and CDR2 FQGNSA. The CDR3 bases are TGTGCCAGCAGCTTAGCCCTAAGGACAGGGGGTGGCTACACCTTC. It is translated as CASSLALRTGGGYTF. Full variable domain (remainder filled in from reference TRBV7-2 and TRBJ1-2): GAGVSQSPSNKVTEKGKDVELRCDPISGHTALYWYRQSLGQGLEFLIYFQGNSAPDKSGLPSDRFSAERTGGSVSTLTIQRTQQEDSAVYLCASSLALRTGGGYTFGSGTRLTVV.

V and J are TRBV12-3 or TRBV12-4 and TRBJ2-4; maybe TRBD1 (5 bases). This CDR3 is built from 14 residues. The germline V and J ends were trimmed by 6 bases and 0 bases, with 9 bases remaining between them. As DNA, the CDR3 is TGTGCCAGCAGCAGTGACAGAGCCAAAAACATTCAGTACTTC. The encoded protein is CASSSDRAKNIQYF.

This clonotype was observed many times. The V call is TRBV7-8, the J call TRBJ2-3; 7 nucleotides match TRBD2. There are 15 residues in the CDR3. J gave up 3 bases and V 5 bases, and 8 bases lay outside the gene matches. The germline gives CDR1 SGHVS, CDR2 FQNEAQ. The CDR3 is CASSTAGTMTDTQYF. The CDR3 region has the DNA TGTGCCAGCAGCACCGCAGGGACTATGACAGATACGCAGTATTTT.

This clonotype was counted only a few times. The CDR3 nucleotides read TGTGCCAGCAGATTGAGGCACGATCAGCCCCAGCATTTT. It yields the protein CASRLRHDQPQHF. This sequence joins TRBV5-4 and TRBJ1-5; D remains ambiguous. The germline V gene encodes CDR1 SGHNT and CDR2 YYREEE (reference sequence). V was trimmed by 5 bases and J by 5 bases, leaving 11 bases between them. The CDR3 length is 13 residues.

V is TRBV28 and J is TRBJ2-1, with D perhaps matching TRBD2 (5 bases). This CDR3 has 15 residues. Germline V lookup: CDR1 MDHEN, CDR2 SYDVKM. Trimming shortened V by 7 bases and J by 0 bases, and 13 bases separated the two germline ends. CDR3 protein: CASTVSGSSYNEQFF. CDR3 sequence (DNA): TGTGCCAGCACCGTAAGCGGAAGCTCCTACAATGAGCAGTTCTTC.

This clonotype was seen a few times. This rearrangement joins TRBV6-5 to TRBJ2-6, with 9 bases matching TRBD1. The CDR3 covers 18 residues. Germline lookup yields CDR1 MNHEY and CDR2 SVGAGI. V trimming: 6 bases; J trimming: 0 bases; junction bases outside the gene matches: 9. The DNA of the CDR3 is TGTGCCAGCAGGGGGACAGGGAGGCCTACCTCTGGGGCCAACGTCCTGACTTTC. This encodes CASRGTGRPTSGANVLTF.

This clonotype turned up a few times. The CDR3 DNA reads as TGTGCCTGGAGTGGTGGAGGGGCTGAAGCTTTCTTT. Translation: CAWSGGGAEAFF. This chain uses TRBV30 with TRBJ1-1; possible D gene TRBD1, 5 bases. V gave up 1 base and J gave up 6 bases, with 9 bases separating them. CDR3 size: 12 residues. From germline, CDR1 is GTSNPN and CDR2 SVGIG (reference sequence).

CDR3 coding DNA: TGTGCCAGCAGCCAACCCGGGACCGAAGGAAACACCATATATTTT. Its protein product is CASSQPGTEGNTIYF. The chain recombines TRBV4-2 with TRBJ1-3, with D tentatively TRBD1 (5 bases). CDR3 size: 15 residues. Per the germline V gene, CDR1 is LGHNA and CDR2 is YNFKEQ. The germline V and J ends were trimmed by 2 bases and 4 bases, with 12 bases remaining between them.

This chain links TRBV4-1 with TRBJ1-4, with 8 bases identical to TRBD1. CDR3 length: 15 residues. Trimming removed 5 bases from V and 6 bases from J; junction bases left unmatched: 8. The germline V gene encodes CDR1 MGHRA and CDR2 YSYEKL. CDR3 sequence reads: CASSSPTGGDEKLFF. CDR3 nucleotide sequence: TGCGCCAGCAGCTCCCCTACAGGGGGGGATGAAAAACTGTTTTTT.